The sample holds one count of the clone carrying this TCR beta chain. What it binds is not known. The sample is drawn from a study of T cell responses to AZD1222 COVID-19 vaccine. The CDR3 spans 13 residues. Germline CDR1 SGHAT, CDR2 FQNNGV. V was clipped by 5 bases and J by 4 bases, with 11 bases between them. Assay: immunoSEQ multiplex PCR; the TCRdb copy retains only in-frame clones and omits some. The sample shows about 120,000 clones, roughly 85% of them seen only once. General study points: Clonal diversity was possibly underestimated; the donors were predominantly white British and more often female. Increases in Spike-specific TCR breadth and depth were seen after two AZD1222 doses. Distributed over spike, vaccine-associated CD4 TCRs predominated at 160-218 and 743-854.

The receptor was isolated from an adult in good health. The sample in question was peripheral blood, obtained on day 0 of MenACWY control vaccination. This chain uses TRBV11-2 with TRBJ2-5, with D perhaps TRBD1 (6 bases). CDR3 nucleotide sequence: TGTGCCAGCAGCAAGGGGGTAACAGAGACCCAGTACTTC. It specifies CASSKGVTETQYF.